This TCR beta chain is from a study of T cells after yellow fever vaccination. TCRdb re-analysed the 5' RACE reads in MiXCR, keeping a single row per CDR3 protein. Found here are 250,000 to 400,000 distinct CDR3 sequences, 3.5% to 4.5% of them singletons; the top ten hold roughly a fifth. The V segment lost 6 bases and the J segment 1 base; nucleotides outside the gene matches: 1. The germline CDR1 and CDR2 sequences are SEHNR and FQNEAQ (reference sequence). This CDR3 has 13 residues. The gene calls are TRBV7-9 and TRBJ2-3; TRBD2 aligns across 7 bases. The specimen was PBMCs, collected 15 days after the yellow fever booster vaccination. The sequence was collected from a man aged 18 to 30 who received the YFV17D yellow fever vaccine. CDR3 DNA: TGTGCCAGCAGTACTAGCGGCACAGATACGCAGTATTTT. The encoded protein is CASSTSGTDTQYF.